Listed here are 15 T cell receptor beta chains from one sample, sequenced in a study of T cells after posttransplantation cyclophosphamide. Methotrexate plus calcineurin inhibitor accompanied controls' myeloablative marrow transplants; sampling was 1 year later. The data were produced by immunoSEQ multiplex PCR, yet TCRdb's version contains in-frame clones alone and is incomplete. The table lists about 17,000 clones, roughly 80% of them singletons. The material sequenced was PBMCs, taken 441 days after allogeneic stem cell transplant with calcineurin inhibitor and methotrexate. These receptors originate from a male patient aged 30 to 39 who received an allogeneic stem cell transplant from an unrelated donor, was CMV-positive, and had acute and chronic GVHD. Some of the T cells might come from the graft donor.

The chain carries TRBV5-1 and TRBJ2-7, with 7 bases that match TRBD2. V lost 4 bases and J lost 5; bases outside the gene matches: 15. The CDR3 is 16 amino acids. Germline V gene sequence: CDR1 SGHRS, CDR2 YFSETQ. CDR3 nucleotides: TGCGCCAGCAGCCTTGGGGGGGTGGGGTCGTTGAACGAGCAGTACTTC. This codes for CASSLGGVGSLNEQYF.

V gene TRBV28 combines with J gene TRBJ2-3, with a possible D match to TRBD1 (6 bases). The CDR3 totals 20 residues. With 6 bases removed from V and 3 bases from J, the gap between germline ends came to 31 bases. Germline CDR1 reads MDHEN; CDR2 reads SYDVKM. The CDR3 here is CASSRDKVGTKPEQTDTQYF. CDR3 in DNA: TGTGCCAGCAGCCGGGACAAGGTCGGAACAAAACCCGAGCAGACAGATACGCAGTATTTT.

This clone was detected only once. V is TRBV7-8 and J is TRBJ2-5, with TRBD2 as a possible D gene (5 bases). The DNA end is a closer match to TRBJ2-7, so the J assignment may be wrong. Germline assignment: CDR1 SGHVS and CDR2 FQNEAQ. The CDR3 totals 15 residues. CDR3 in DNA: TGTGCCAGCAGCCCGGGCGGGCCCTCTAACTACGAGCAGTACTTC. The encoded protein is CASSPGGPSNYEQYF.

This clone was counted only a few times. This sequence joins TRBV18 and TRBJ1-2, with 8 bases identical to TRBD1. Germline V lookup: CDR1 KGHSH, CDR2 LQKENI. The V gene end was trimmed by 6 bases and the J gene end by 0 bases; junction bases not matched to a gene: 12. The CDR3 sequence is 17 residues long. The CDR3 loop is CASSAKDREGANYGYTF. The CDR3 nucleotides are TGTGCCAGCTCCGCAAAGGACAGGGAAGGAGCTAACTATGGCTACACCTTC.

This sequence joins TRBV28 and TRBJ2-3; 12 nucleotides match TRBD1. This CDR3 contains 17 residues. The trim removed 5 bases at V and 6 bases at J, leaving 12 bases unmatched. Germline CDR1 reads MDHEN; CDR2 reads SYDVKM. The CDR3 protein is CASSPGTGGVDMDTQYF. CDR3 DNA: TGTGCCAGCAGTCCCGGGACAGGGGGCGTAGATATGGATACGCAGTATTTT. Combining the CDR3 with reference TRBV28 and TRBJ2-3 gives the whole variable domain DVKVTQSSRYLVKRTGEKVFLECVQDMDHENMFWYRQDPGLGLRLIYFSYDVKMKEKGDIPEGYSVSREKKERFSLILESASTNQTSMYLCASSPGTGGVDMDTQYFGPGTRLTVL.

The CDR3 protein is CASSLGGLAGDGELFF. CDR3 sequence (DNA): TGCGCCAGCAGCTTGGGAGGACTAGCGGGGGACGGGGAGCTGTTTTTT. This chain joins TRBV5-1 and TRBJ2-2; TRBD2 aligns across 13 bases. The V and J ends lost 0 bases and 7 bases, in that order; junction bases with no gene match: 3. The CDR3 sequence is 16 residues long. CDR1 is SGHRS, CDR2 YFSETQ, per germline.

The chain couples TRBV18 to TRBJ2-3; D is ambiguous. CDR3 length: 13 amino acids. From germline, CDR1 is KGHSH and CDR2 LQKENI. The ends were cut back, 1 base at V and 3 bases at J, with 5 bases in the middle. The CDR3 DNA sequence: TGTGCCAGCTCACCACATAAAACAGATACGCAGTATTTT. Translated: CASSPHKTDTQYF.

CDR3 coding DNA: TGTGCCAGCACCCGAGGGGGACAGATAGATTATGGCTACACCTTC. It is translated as CASTRGGQIDYGYTF. This chain links TRBV2 with TRBJ1-2; 7 bases map to TRBD1. Unmatched junction bases numbered 13, after V lost 7 bases and J lost 5 bases. Germline CDR1 and CDR2: SNHLY and FYNNEI. The CDR3 contains 15 residues.

The chain carries TRBV6-1 and TRBJ1-3; 8 bases match TRBD1. V shed 11 bases, J shed 0 bases, and the junction held 9 bases outside the gene matches. The CDR3 length is 15 residues. Germline loops: CDR1 MNHNS, CDR2 SASEGT. Here the CDR3 reads CAGGADRGSGNTIYF. The CDR3, as DNA: TGTGCCGGGGGGGCCGACAGGGGCTCTGGAAACACCATATATTTT.

The rearrangement joins TRBV6-5 to TRBJ2-1; TRBD1 aligns across 7 bases. Germline V CDR1 and CDR2: MNHEY, SVGAGI. The ends lost 6 bases at V and 4 bases at J; junction bases unmatched: 6. This CDR3 region has 14 residues. CDR3 DNA: TGTGCCAGCAGCCGAGGGGACAGATACAATGAGCAGTTCTTC. Amino acid sequence: CASSRGDRYNEQFF.

The rearrangement uses TRBV5-4 and TRBJ2-4; 11 positions agree with TRBD2. CDR3 length: 15 residues. V lost 4 bases to trimming and J lost 6 bases; unmatched junction nucleotides: 6. The germline V gene has CDR1 SGHNT and CDR2 YYREEE (reference sequence). CDR3 coding DNA: TGTGCCAGCAGCCGTAGCGGGGGGGGACTAAACATTCAGTACTTC. This codes for CASSRSGGGLNIQYF.

This clone was seen more than once but under ten times. The chain joins TRBV7-9 to TRBJ1-3; TRBD1 agrees at 8 bases. Germline V gives CDR1 SEHNR, CDR2 FQNEAQ (reference sequence). Unmatched junction bases numbered 7, after V lost 5 bases and J lost 4 bases. The CDR3 is 15 residues long. The CDR3 protein is CASSPDRGSGNTIYF. DNA for the CDR3: TGTGCCAGCAGCCCAGACAGGGGTTCAGGAAACACCATATATTTT.

The genes are TRBV6-5 and TRBJ1-5; unclear D gene. The V gene's germline CDR1 is MNHEY and CDR2 SVGAGI. The CDR3 runs 15 residues. Trimming took off 0 bases at V and 7 bases at J, with 13 bases between the two ends. The CDR3 coding sequence is TGTGCCAGCAGTTACTCGGGTCGGGAAGGACAGCCCCAGCATTTT. Translating gives CASSYSGREGQPQHF.

Concerning this clone itself: The same CDR3 is also encoded by other DNA sequences in this sample. The J gene is TRBJ1-1, the V gene TRBV7-3; D remains ambiguous. This CDR3 is 13 amino acids long. Germline lookup yields CDR1 SGHTA and CDR2 FQGTGA. V lost 1 base to trimming and J lost 3 bases, with 6 bases between them. The CDR3 DNA sequence: TGTGCCAGCAGCTTAAGGGGAGACACTGAAGCTTTCTTT. Protein product: CASSLRGDTEAFF.

The V gene is TRBV19, the J gene TRBJ1-1, with a tentative D call TRBD1 (5 bases). The germline gives CDR1 LNHDA, CDR2 SQIVND (reference sequence). CDR3 length: 15 amino acids. The germline V and J ends were trimmed by 5 bases and 4 bases, with 17 bases remaining between them. The CDR3 DNA sequence: TGTGCCAGTAGTCTTTCGGACACGGGGGGCACTGAAGCTTTCTTT. It translates to CASSLSDTGGTEAFF.